The entry that follows covers one TCR beta chain sequence. In TCRdb, the RT-PCR reads were re-called with MiXCR into one record per CDR3 protein. This sample has around 790,000 distinct CDR3 sequences, with around 21% found just once. The data originate from a study of response to subunit inactivated influenza vaccine. The CDR3 covers 15 residues. Trimming cost V 4 bases and J 2 bases, with 14 bases left between them. Germline lookup yields CDR1 MNHEY and CDR2 SVGEGT. This rearrangement joins TRBV6-2 or TRBV6-3 to TRBJ1-1; D possibly corresponds to TRBD1 (5 bases). This TCR derives from a man aged 50 or older who received an inactivated influenza vaccine. The sequences come from PBMCs from blood, collected 4 to 6 days after vaccination. The chain's CDR3 is CASSFKRGVNTEAFF. In DNA, the CDR3 is TGTGCCAGCAGTTTTAAGAGGGGTGTCAACACTGAAGCTTTCTTT.